This record covers a single T cell receptor beta chain. Its binding antigen is unknown. No clone much larger than this one lies a single base away; base qualities are absent. The library was built by means of the immunoSEQ multiplex PCR assay. Regarding the original processing steps: A statistical classification framework was developed to diagnose cytomegalovirus status using the catalog of TCR beta chain sequences. Drawn from immuneACCESS, this table holds only the in-frame rearrangements with V and J called that TCRdb kept. Clones are partly lost; checked studies trace under half to an unresolved V gene and leave the rest unexplained. V, J and clone size are taken as reported in that table, and D and trimming were inferred from the DNA itself. For this sample there are roughly 86,000 clones; 90% to 97% appear just once. The ten top clones hold around 1.6% of the sample. This record comes from a study of cytomegalovirus exposure and HLA in healthy donors (dated by TCRdb to about 2017). In terms of the full investigation: According to a later analysis, one platform produced both the 120 validation repertoires and the roughly 650 repertoires of the first cohort. To predict cytomegalovirus infection status, the study brought together high-throughput TCR immunosequencing, statistical association of individual TCRs with disease status, and machine learning. The study aimed to test whether cataloging public T cell receptors could reveal signatures of past pathogen exposure. In addition to the first cohort of around 670 subjects, a separate validation cohort of about 120 different subjects was used.

The CDR3 holds 16 amino acids from the cysteine to the phenylalanine. The retained sequence is limited to the CDR3, 48 bases, with the frame set at the first base. V loses 2 bases at its end and J loses 8 bases; junction bases beyond the gene matches: 9. Per the germline V gene, SGHVS is the CDR1 and FNYEAQ is the CDR2. General findings and caveats noted by the study authors: In vitro tests confirmed that a few of the cytomegalovirus-associated TCR beta chains recognize cytomegalovirus antigens. A total of fewer than 200 TCR beta chains were listed by the study as associated with cytomegalovirus. The classifier was reported to diagnose cytomegalovirus status with high specificity and sensitivity in both the original and validation cohorts. The validation cohort had no HLA typing available for a later analysis, so co-occurrence within that cohort was assessed over all 130 or so repertoires. Across donors, most TCR sequences were observed very rarely, whereas some public TCRs were present in many individuals. It was suggested by the authors that the approach could potentially be generalized to other disease states and immunological phenotypes. Of the cluster scores, roughly 95% were above 0 in a later analysis, which found that TCRs clustered in the first cohort also tended to co-occur in the roughly 130 validation repertoires.

The donors belonged to the validation cohort of about 110 subjects, which was separate from the roughly 670-subject first cohort. This receptor was obtained from a man aged 18-30 years in good health and CMV-seropositive. Source material: PBMCs. The chain was built from TRBV7-6 and TRBJ2-1; 10 junctional bases match TRBD2. The base sequence is TGTGCCAGCAGCTTACCCGGTCTAGCGGGAGAGGATGAGCAGTTCTTC. Translation gives CASSLPGLAGEDEQFF.